This entry is about one T cell receptor beta chain. The antigen remains undetermined. These data come from a study of OX40 agonist ivuxolimab in advanced cancers. As for the study in general: Around 40% of patients had received prior checkpoint inhibitor therapy. Study-wide points: Low clonal expansion, among the lowest seen, marked partial responders at 0.1-3.0 mg/kg.

This CDR3 has 17 amino acids. The V end was cut by 3 bases, the J end by 4 bases, with 19 bases between. The germline V gene encodes CDR1 MNHEY and CDR2 SMNVEV (reference sequence). Measured with immunoSEQ multiplex PCR; TCRdb has only the in-frame clones, and not every one. The table records fewer than 100,000 clones, roughly 93% of them present only once. This specimen was CD4+ or CD8+ T cells sorted from blood, taken in a trial of the OX40 agonist ivuxolimab. The TCR sequence derives from an adult with an advanced solid tumor such as melanoma, head and neck, liver or kidney cancer. The V call is TRBV27, the J call TRBJ2-1, with D possibly TRBD2 on 7 matching bases. DNA for the CDR3: TGTGCCAGCAGTTTCCCCGGCCGGGGGGCTCCTTACAATGAGCAGTTCTTC. Protein: CASSFPGRGAPYNEQFF.